The T cell receptor beta chain described here comes from a study of cytomegalovirus exposure and HLA in healthy donors. Study results and caveats: Listed as cytomegalovirus-associated were 150 or so TCR beta chains. In presence/absence analyses, roughly uniform sequencing depth across donors was assumed. Versus the approximately 700-donor mean, an Asian-associated ancestry cluster reportedly showed fewer N-insertions in a later analysis.

On this clone: The antigen remains unidentified.

Primers included in the PCR were 60 Vbeta and 13 Jbeta primers. Repertoires were generated with immunoSEQ multiplex PCR, while TCRdb's copy carries only in-frame clones and drops some. The table lists 95,000 to 100,000 clones, 76% of them singletons, with 2% to 2.5% in the top ten. This clonotype originated in a man in his forties in good health and CMV-seronegative. The sample taken for sequencing was PBMCs.

CDR3 bases: TGTGCCAGCAGCTTTGAACTACGTGAGCAGTTCTTC. Its protein product is CASSFELREQFF. The genes are TRBV7-2 and TRBJ2-1; D gene uncertain. V was trimmed by 3 bases and J by 9 bases, leaving 9 bases between them. This CDR3 contains 12 residues. The germline V gene has CDR1 SGHTA and CDR2 FQGNSA.